A selection of T cell receptor beta chains follows, all from one sample in a study of neurological immune-mediated disorders. TCRdb fed the 5' RACE reads into MiXCR, producing one record per CDR3 protein. Among 100,000 or so distinct CDR3 sequences listed, less than 15% were seen once. Sequenced sample: PBMCs. These receptors were obtained from a female donor with HTLV-1-associated myelopathy (HAM/TSP). Each CDR3 is given with its conserved first and last residue. A D gene is named only where the DNA matches it firmly. Clone size is given as once, few, many, or a class for an expanded clone.

cdr3_length clone_size j_call d_call v_call cdr3_aa cdr3_nt
15 many TRBJ1-2 . TRBV2 CASSVTGLGGYGYTF TGTGCCAGCAGCGTAACAGGGCTAGGAGGATATGGCTACACCTTC
14 many TRBJ2-3 . TRBV18 CASSQDTSTDTQYF TGTGCCAGCTCACAGGACACAAGCACAGATACGCAGTATTTT
17 many TRBJ2-6 . TRBV18 CASSPIQRPSGANVLTF TGTGCCAGCTCACCTATACAGCGGCCCTCTGGGGCCAACGTCCTGACTTTC
16 many TRBJ2-3 . TRBV15 CATSRDSAARTDTQYF TGTGCCACCAGCAGAGATAGCGCAGCCCGCACAGATACGCAGTATTTT
15 many TRBJ1-1 . TRBV14 CASSQVTSLNTEAFF TGTGCCAGCAGCCAAGTCACCAGCTTAAACACTGAAGCTTTCTTT
13 many TRBJ2-3 . TRBV18 CASSSRLEDTQYF TGTGCCAGCTCATCCAGACTGGAAGATACGCAGTATTTT
17 many TRBJ2-2 TRBD2 TRBV20-1 CSARFLAGGPDTGELFF TGCAGTGCTAGATTCCTAGCGGGGGGGCCCGACACCGGGGAGCTGTTTTTT
17 many TRBJ1-1 . TRBV5-1 CASSLQGLGNSGTEAFF TGCGCCAGCAGCTTACAGGGTCTTGGAAATAGCGGCACTGAAGCTTTCTTT
13 many TRBJ2-7 . TRBV29-1 CSFMAGWSYEQYF TGCAGCTTTATGGCAGGGTGGTCCTACGAGCAGTACTTC
16 many TRBJ1-5 . TRBV6-1 CASSDGEGGWNQPQHF TGTGCCAGCAGCGACGGGGAAGGGGGTTGGAATCAGCCCCAGCATTTT
12 many TRBJ1-4 . TRBV12-3/TRBV12-4 CASSLAGEKLFF TGTGCCAGCAGTTTGGCAGGTGAAAAACTGTTTTTT
14 many TRBJ2-5 TRBD2 TRBV20-1 CSARGAGGPETQYF TGCAGTGCTAGAGGCGCGGGGGGGCCGGAGACCCAGTACTTC
13 many TRBJ2-6 TRBD2 TRBV12-3/TRBV12-4 CATAGAGANVLTF TGTGCCACGGCGGGGGCTGGGGCCAACGTCCTGACTTTC